The next 25 T cell receptor beta chains were all read from a single sample in a study of beta chain features in type 1 diabetes (dated by TCRdb to the late 2010s). Their specific antigens are unknown. Preparation of the library involved the immunoSEQ multiplex PCR assay. The entire isolated RNA was reverse transcribed using the High Capacity cDNA Reverse Transcription Kit, and thus expressed TCRB transcripts were sequenced. Entries here come from immuneACCESS through TCRdb and include only in-frame sequences with V and J called. Some clones fail to appear in such tables; in the studies checked, an unresolved V gene covers under half of the shortfall, and the cause of the remainder is unknown. Across this sample there are about 650,000 clones, with roughly 12% seen only once. The top ten clonotypes cover around 0.12% of the sample. The full study reports these points: Type 1 diabetes patients showed a moderate but significant shortening of TCRB CDR3 length in all four CD4+ subsets.

Source material: naive CD4+ T cells from blood. The cell subset or site label, as the study defines it: true naive CD4+ T cells. Receptor source: a man younger than 40 with type 1 diabetes.

Ten or more counts support this clone. The V and J genes are TRBV11-2 and TRBJ2-3; the match to TRBD2 covers 11 bases. The CDR3 is 17 residues long. Trimming took 1 base from V and 1 from J; bases not matched to a gene: 4. CDR1 is SGHAT, CDR2 FQNNGV, per germline. In DNA form, the CDR3 reads TGTGCCAGCAGCTTAGTACTAGCGGGGGTGGGCACAGATACGCAGTATTTT. Protein: CASSLVLAGVGTDTQYF.

CDR3 nucleotides: TGTGCCAGCAGGCTAAACAGGGGGCCCACCTACGAGCAGTACTTC. This codes for CASRLNRGPTYEQYF. V usage is TRBV6-5 and J usage is TRBJ2-7; TRBD1 matches at 9 bases. The CDR3 loop spans 15 amino acids. Germline CDR1 and CDR2: MNHEY and SVGAGI. Germline trimming cut 6 bases from V and 2 bases from J; bases unmatched to any gene: 8.

This clone has a handful of counts. This chain connects TRBV4-2 to TRBJ2-3; no clear D. V shed 0 bases and J shed 0 bases, with 7 bases lying between them. From germline, CDR1 is LGHNA and CDR2 YNFKEQ. The CDR3 runs 15 residues. The CDR3 sequence is CASSQDLTSTDTQYF. DNA for the CDR3: TGTGCCAGCAGCCAAGATCTCACTAGCACAGATACGCAGTATTTT.

This clone was detected only a few times. The rearrangement links TRBV5-4 to TRBJ2-5, with 10 bases that match TRBD2. The CDR3 sequence is 15 residues long. J gave up 5 bases and V 4 bases, and 8 bases lay outside the gene matches. Germline lookup yields CDR1 SGHNT and CDR2 YYREEE (reference sequence). The CDR3 DNA is TGTGCCAGCAGCCCAACATCGACTAGCGGGGAGACCCAGTACTTC. This encodes CASSPTSTSGETQYF.

The CDR3 protein is CASSPQGSTNEKLFF. The CDR3, as DNA: TGTGCCAGCAGCCCCCAGGGTTCAACTAATGAAAAACTGTTTTTT. V is TRBV28 and J is TRBJ1-4; perhaps TRBD1 as D (5 bases). The CDR3 spans 15 residues. Germline CDR1 reads MDHEN; CDR2 reads SYDVKM. V gave up 6 bases and J gave up 0 bases, with 11 bases separating them.

V and J are TRBV6-5 and TRBJ2-2; no definite D call. The CDR3 has 11 residues. Per germline, CDR1 MNHEY and CDR2 SVGAGI. Trimming took 6 bases from V and 7 from J, leaving 6 bases between them. CDR3: CASSNGGELFF. In DNA form, the CDR3 reads TGTGCCAGCAGCAACGGCGGGGAGCTGTTTTTT.

This clone has just one count. The chain combines TRBV18 with TRBJ1-1, with 8 bases that match TRBD1. CDR3 size: 16 residues. Looked up from germline, CDR1 is KGHSH and CDR2 is LQKENI. J gave up 1 base and V 3 bases, and 7 bases lay outside the gene matches. The DNA of the CDR3 is TGTGCCAGCTCACCTATAGTTGGACAGGGGAACACTGAAGCTTTCTTT. Its translation: CASSPIVGQGNTEAFF.

The gene calls are TRBV4-3 and TRBJ2-1; the D is unclear. The germline gives CDR1 LGHNA, CDR2 YSLEER. The CDR3 totals 15 residues. Between the trimmed V and J ends, which lost 2 bases and 4 bases, there was a span of 12 bases. Here the CDR3 reads CASSQSSSSYNEQFF. The DNA of the CDR3 is TGCGCCAGCAGCCAATCATCGTCGAGTTACAATGAGCAGTTCTTC.

This clone turned up a few times. The chain uses TRBV10-1 and TRBJ2-5; perhaps TRBD2 as D (5 bases). Per germline, CDR1 WNHNN and CDR2 SYGVQD (reference sequence). Trimming cost V 6 bases and J 5 bases, with 13 bases left between them. This CDR3 comprises 13 residues. CDR3 protein: CASRARPGETQYF. DNA for the CDR3: TGCGCCAGCAGGGCGAGACCGGGGGAGACCCAGTACTTC.

The genes are TRBV2 and TRBJ1-5; D is perhaps TRBD1 (5 bases). Trimming left V 4 bases short and J 2 bases short, with 15 bases between. CDR1 SNHLY and CDR2 FYNNEI come from the germline V gene. This CDR3 contains 16 residues. The CDR3 bases are TGTGCCAGCAGTGCCCCGGGGGGTCCTGGCAATCAGCCCCAGCATTTT. Amino acids: CASSAPGGPGNQPQHF.

This clone has only a few counts. The rearrangement uses TRBV5-1 and TRBJ1-1; D is perhaps TRBD1 (5 bases). Germline V gives CDR1 SGHRS, CDR2 YFSETQ. This CDR3 spans 16 amino acids. V shed 4 bases and J shed 2 bases, with 18 bases lying between them. In DNA, the CDR3 is TGCGCCAGCAGCACCAACTTCGGGCAGGGAAACACTGAAGCTTTCTTT. Translation: CASSTNFGQGNTEAFF.

The chain combines TRBV25-1 with TRBJ2-7; 9 nucleotides match TRBD1. The V segment lost 1 base and the J segment 5 bases; nucleotides outside the gene matches: 9. The CDR3 spans 16 residues. CDR1 and CDR2 from the germline V gene are MGHDK and SYGVNS. CDR3 DNA: TGTGCCAGCAGTGAATTAAGGACAGGGGAGGTCAACGAGCAGTACTTC. Translated: CASSELRTGEVNEQYF.

This clone has just a few counts. V gene TRBV6-5 combines with J gene TRBJ2-7, with a possible D match to TRBD1 (6 bases). The CDR3 is 16 amino acids. V gave up 2 bases and J gave up 0 bases, with 14 bases separating them. The V gene's germline CDR1 is MNHEY and CDR2 SVGAGI. CDR3 in amino acids: CASSYTGTSYSYEQYF. Written as DNA, the CDR3 is TGTGCCAGCAGTTACACCGGGACAAGTTACTCCTACGAGCAGTACTTC.

The genes are TRBV6-6 and TRBJ1-2; perhaps TRBD1 as D (5 bases). V was clipped by 0 bases and J by 2 bases, with 13 bases between them. The CDR3 loop spans 16 amino acids. From germline, CDR1 is MNHNY and CDR2 SVGAGI (reference sequence). As DNA, the CDR3 is TGTGCCAGCAGTTACTCCCGACAGCCTGAGAACTATGGCTACACCTTC. It codes for CASSYSRQPENYGYTF.

Turning to this clone: Distinct nucleotide sequences in the sample also encode this CDR3. The rearrangement joins TRBV28 to TRBJ2-7; TRBD1 aligns across 8 bases. Germline-derived CDR1 and CDR2 are MDHEN and SYDVKM. Germline trimming cut 4 bases from V and 2 bases from J; bases unmatched to any gene: 4. CDR3 size: 14 residues. The CDR3 DNA sequence: TGTGCCAGCAGTTCCAGGACAGGGACCTACGAGCAGTACTTC. This translates into CASSSRTGTYEQYF.

This clone has just a few counts. CDR3 DNA sequence: TGTGCCAGCAGTCGGACAGGGAAAAATGAGCAGTTCTTC. Amino acid sequence: CASSRTGKNEQFF. The chain combines TRBV7-2 with TRBJ2-1, with TRBD1 matching over 8 bases. Germline loops: CDR1 SGHTA, CDR2 FQGNSA. With V trimmed by 6 bases and J by 7 bases, 5 bases remained unmatched. This CDR3 spans 13 amino acids. Full variable domain (rest looked up from reference TRBV7-2 and TRBJ2-1): GAGVSQSPSNKVTEKGKDVELRCDPISGHTALYWYRQSLGQGLEFLIYFQGNSAPDKSGLPSDRFSAERTGGSVSTLTIQRTQQEDSAVYLCASSRTGKNEQFFGPGTRLTVL.

The CDR3 protein is CASSLTGTSSYNEQFF. CDR3 DNA sequence: TGTGCCAGCAGTTTGACCGGGACTAGCTCCTACAATGAGCAGTTCTTC. V gene TRBV6-5 combines with J gene TRBJ2-1; 8 bases map to TRBD2. The junction had 5 bases not matched to a gene; V was cut back by 4 bases and J by 0 bases. The CDR3 loop spans 16 amino acids. Germline V gene data show CDR1 as MNHEY and CDR2 as SVGAGI.

J is TRBJ1-1 and V is TRBV19; the D is unclear. The CDR3 has 15 amino acids. Germline values: CDR1 LNHDA, CDR2 SQIVND (reference sequence). V was trimmed by 6 bases and J by 1 base, leaving 15 bases between them. This CDR3 is CASRAGPPGNTEAFF. As DNA, the CDR3 is TGTGCCAGTAGGGCTGGTCCTCCGGGGAACACTGAAGCTTTCTTT. The variable domain in full, completed from reference TRBV19 and TRBJ1-1, reads DGGITQSPKYLFRKEGQNVTLSCEQNLNHDAMYWYRQDPGQGLRLIYYSQIVNDFQKGDIAEGYSVSREKKESFPLTVTSAQKNPTAFYLCASRAGPPGNTEAFFGQGTRLTVV.

This clone was seen more than once but under ten times. This chain connects TRBV27 to TRBJ2-5, with D possibly being TRBD1 (6 bases). The CDR3 totals 14 residues. CDR1 is MNHEY and CDR2 is SMNVEV in the germline V gene (reference sequence). The V end lost 1 base, the J end lost 4 bases, and 10 bases lay between the germline ends. In DNA form, the CDR3 reads TGTGCCAGCAGTTTATGGGGCAGGGGAGAGACCCAGTACTTC. It yields the protein CASSLWGRGETQYF.

This clone has more than one count but fewer than ten. This CDR3 is CASVGPGETQYF. The CDR3 coding sequence is TGTGCCAGCGTGGGGCCCGGGGAGACCCAGTACTTC. The chain carries TRBV2 and TRBJ2-5; tentatively, D is TRBD1 (5 bases). The germline gives CDR1 SNHLY, CDR2 FYNNEI. The length of the CDR3 is 12 residues. V lost 8 bases to trimming and J lost 5 bases, with 12 bases between them.

The V and J genes are TRBV7-9 and TRBJ2-7; D uncertain. Looked up from germline, CDR1 is SEHNR and CDR2 is FQNEAQ (reference sequence). The length of the CDR3 is 13 residues. Trimming shortened V by 5 bases and J by 1 base, and 9 bases separated the two germline ends. The CDR3: CASSVRESYEQYF. CDR3 coding DNA: TGTGCCAGCAGCGTAAGGGAATCCTACGAGCAGTACTTC.

The table lists this clone with a few counts. The chain has TRBV19 and TRBJ2-1, with D possibly matching TRBD2 (5 bases). The V end lost 3 bases, the J end lost 3 bases, and 12 bases lay between the germline ends. This CDR3 is 15 amino acids long. Germline assignment: CDR1 LNHDA and CDR2 SQIVND (reference sequence). The CDR3 nucleotides read TGTGCCAGTAGTATCGGGATAGCCGGCTACAATGAGCAGTTCTTC. This sequence encodes CASSIGIAGYNEQFF.

The chain recombines TRBV5-1 with TRBJ2-5; TRBD2 aligns across 8 bases. The V gene's germline CDR1 is SGHRS and CDR2 YFSETQ. V trimming: 0 bases; J trimming: 2 bases; junction bases outside the gene matches: 3. The CDR3 spans 15 residues. The CDR3 bases are TGCGCCAGCAGCTTGGCACTAGCGGCTCAAGAGACCCAGTACTTC. Translated, it gives CASSLALAAQETQYF.

The rearrangement joins TRBV5-1 to TRBJ2-7, with 8 bases aligning to TRBD1. In germline, CDR1 is SGHRS, CDR2 YFSETQ. The CDR3 runs 15 residues. Trimming at V came to 0 bases and at J to 4 bases, leaving 6 bases not matched to a gene. CDR3 residues: CASSLVWGQEYEQYF. The CDR3 coding sequence is TGCGCCAGCAGCTTGGTCTGGGGACAGGAGTACGAGCAGTACTTC.

The sample holds a few counts of this clone. The chain is built from TRBV4-2 and TRBJ1-3; D is unclear. V lost 0 bases and J 3 bases, leaving 9 bases between the germline ends. The CDR3 consists of 15 residues. CDR1 and CDR2 from the germline V gene are LGHNA and YNFKEQ. The CDR3 protein is CASSQEKAVGNTIYF. The CDR3 nucleotides read TGTGCCAGCAGCCAAGAGAAGGCAGTTGGAAACACCATATATTTT.